A single sample is the source of the 25 T cell receptor beta chains below, sequenced in a study of cytomegalovirus exposure and HLA in healthy donors (dated by TCRdb to about 2017). Receptor libraries were prepared by the immunoSEQ multiplex PCR assay. For the multiplex PCR, a mixture combining 60 forward primers for TCR Vbeta segments and 13 reverse primers for TCR Jbeta segments was used. Sourced from immuneACCESS, this table was stored by TCRdb with only in-frame sequences that have V and J called. A share of the clones is absent; for the studies checked, an unresolved V gene accounts for under half, and the remainder has no known explanation. In this sample the table shows 50,000 to 75,000 clones, approximately 80% of which occur a single time. 1.6% of the sample rests with the top ten. Material: PBMCs. All receptors derive from a human donor in good health.

This chain links TRBV27 with TRBJ2-7; the match to TRBD1 covers 9 bases. The V gene end was trimmed by 2 bases and the J gene end by 7 bases; junction bases not matched to a gene: 12. This CDR3 contains 16 residues. The germline V gene has CDR1 MNHEY and CDR2 SMNVEV (reference sequence). The CDR3 DNA reads as TGTGCCAGCAGTTTAATCCCGGGACAGGGAAATGGTGAGCAGTACTTC. Protein product: CASSLIPGQGNGEQYF.

The rearrangement joins TRBV11-2 to TRBJ2-1; TRBD2 matches 10 bases. V dropped 5 bases and J dropped 10; count of bases not matched to a gene: 11. CDR3 length: 15 amino acids. Germline V gene lookup returns CDR1 SGHAT and CDR2 FQNNGV. The CDR3 spells CASSAGTWGLAEQFF. The CDR3 coding sequence is TGTGCCAGCAGCGCCGGGACCTGGGGACTAGCGGAGCAGTTCTTC.

The CDR3 loop reads CASSELRQNSPLHF. In nucleotides, the CDR3 is TGTGCCAGCAGCGAACTTCGACAGAATTCACCCCTCCACTTT. The chain uses TRBV6-5 and TRBJ1-6; possible D gene TRBD1, 5 bases. Trimming took 6 bases from V and 7 from J, leaving 13 bases between them. CDR1 is MNHEY, CDR2 SVGAGI, per germline. The CDR3 is 14 residues long.

The chain carries TRBV6-1 and TRBJ2-7; 8 positions match TRBD1. This CDR3 contains 15 residues. V shed 7 bases, J shed 2 bases, and the junction held 10 bases outside the gene matches. CDR1 MNHNS and CDR2 SASEGT come from the germline V gene. CDR3 residues: CASTGGQGSPYEQYF. The CDR3 DNA reads TGTGCCAGCACAGGTGGACAGGGTAGTCCCTACGAGCAGTACTTC.

This clone was detected once. The CDR3 DNA follows: TGTGCCATCAGTGAGGCGCCAGGGGGAGTCCAAGGGGAGCAGTTCTTC. Encoded protein: CAISEAPGGVQGEQFF. The rearrangement links TRBV10-3 to TRBJ2-1; 7 bases agree with TRBD1. The V gene end was trimmed by 2 bases and the J gene end by 10 bases; junction bases not matched to a gene: 14. Germline loops: CDR1 ENHRY, CDR2 SYGVKD. This CDR3 has 16 amino acids.

The CDR3: CASAREIYEQYF. DNA for the CDR3: TGTGCCAGCGCGAGGGAGATCTACGAGCAGTACTTC. This sequence joins TRBV28 and TRBJ2-7, with D tentatively TRBD2 (5 bases). The CDR3 consists of 12 residues. Between the trimmed V and J ends, which lost 8 bases and 3 bases, there was a span of 11 bases. In germline, CDR1 is MDHEN, CDR2 SYDVKM. Combining the CDR3 with reference TRBV28 and TRBJ2-7 gives the whole variable domain DVKVTQSSRYLVKRTGEKVFLECVQDMDHENMFWYRQDPGLGLRLIYFSYDVKMKEKGDIPEGYSVSREKKERFSLILESASTNQTSMYLCASAREIYEQYFGPGTRLTVT.

The V gene is TRBV9, the J gene TRBJ1-6; D remains unclear. V was trimmed by 7 bases and J by 11 bases, leaving 7 bases between them. The CDR3 runs 10 residues. Germline CDR1 is SGDLS and CDR2 is YYNGEE. The CDR3 reads CASGGTPLHF. The CDR3 DNA is TGTGCCAGCGGAGGTACACCCCTCCACTTT.

The chain uses TRBV7-3 and TRBJ1-2; D possibly corresponds to TRBD1 (6 bases). Trimming cost V 6 bases and J 7 bases, with 21 bases left between them. This CDR3 is built from 15 residues. Germline CDR1 is SGHTA and CDR2 is FQGTGA. CDR3 DNA sequence: TGTGCCAGCAGATCCTGGACAGAGCAAGCTTTTGGCTACACCTTC. As protein: CASRSWTEQAFGYTF.

V and J are TRBV30 and TRBJ1-6; 9 bases are a match to TRBD1. V lost 3 bases to trimming and J lost 10 bases; unmatched junction nucleotides: 10. Per the germline V gene, CDR1 is GTSNPN and CDR2 is SVGIG (reference sequence). The CDR3 runs 15 residues. CDR3: CAWRPPGQGMSPLHF. The CDR3 nucleotides read TGTGCCTGGAGACCACCGGGACAGGGAATGTCACCCCTCCACTTT.

The V and J genes are TRBV18 and TRBJ1-4, with 9 bases that match TRBD1. The V gene end was trimmed by 3 bases and the J gene end by 7 bases; junction bases not matched to a gene: 3. Germline CDR1 reads KGHSH; CDR2 reads LQKENI. The CDR3 runs to 14 residues. CDR3 amino acids: CASSPTGGSEKLFF. The CDR3 coding sequence is TGTGCCAGCTCACCGACAGGGGGGAGTGAAAAACTGTTTTTT.

V gene TRBV11-2 combines with J gene TRBJ2-2; weak D call: TRBD1 (6 bases). V lost 5 bases to trimming and J lost 5 bases, with 12 bases between them. The CDR3 totals 14 residues. Germline loops: CDR1 SGHAT, CDR2 FQNNGV. The CDR3 DNA is TGTGCCAGCAGCCCACTAACAGGGACCGGGGAGCTGTTTTTT. Translation gives CASSPLTGTGELFF.

The rearrangement links TRBV6-6 to TRBJ1-5, with D possibly TRBD1 on 6 matching bases. The length of the CDR3 is 16 residues. V was pared by 4 bases and J by 2 bases, with 15 bases between. CDR1 and CDR2 (germline): MNHNY, SVGAGI (reference sequence). The CDR3 coding sequence is TGTGCCAGCAGTTTAACAGGGATGATGGGCAATCAGCCCCAGCATTTT. This translates into CASSLTGMMGNQPQHF.

The chain carries TRBV27 and TRBJ1-1, with TRBD1 as a possible D gene (6 bases). The CDR3 totals 12 residues. Trimming cost V 6 bases and J 12 bases, with 17 bases left between them. CDR1 is MNHEY, CDR2 SMNVEV, per germline (reference sequence). The DNA for the CDR3 is TGTGCCAGCAGCCAATACAGGACAGAAACTTTCTTT. Protein product: CASSQYRTETFF.

This chain connects TRBV4-2 to TRBJ2-2, with TRBD2 matching 8 bases. Trimming removed 0 bases from V and 5 bases from J; junction bases left unmatched: 8. The germline V gene encodes CDR1 LGHNA and CDR2 YNFKEQ. CDR3 length: 17 amino acids. CDR3 nucleotides: TGTGCCAGCAGCCAAGATCTCTGGCGGGGGGCGACCGGGGAGCTGTTTTTT. This sequence encodes CASSQDLWRGATGELFF.

The genes are TRBV7-2 and TRBJ1-5, with TRBD1 identical over 7 bases. After removal of 5 bases from V and 6 bases from J, the junction contained 4 bases not matched to a gene. The CDR3 is made up of 13 amino acids. Germline CDR1 reads SGHTA; CDR2 reads FQGNSA. CDR3 DNA: TGTGCCAGCAGCCTACACAGGGGTCAGCCCCAGCATTTT. It yields the protein CASSLHRGQPQHF.

J is TRBJ2-7 and V is TRBV28, with D perhaps TRBD2 (5 bases). The germline CDR1 and CDR2 sequences are MDHEN and SYDVKM. This CDR3 spans 13 amino acids. The V end was cut by 5 bases, the J end by 5 bases, with 13 bases between. The CDR3 reads CASSLRLRDEQYF. The CDR3 region has the DNA TGTGCCAGCAGTCTACGACTGCGGGACGAGCAGTACTTC. The variable domain in full, completed from reference TRBV28 and TRBJ2-7, reads DVKVTQSSRYLVKRTGEKVFLECVQDMDHENMFWYRQDPGLGLRLIYFSYDVKMKEKGDIPEGYSVSREKKERFSLILESASTNQTSMYLCASSLRLRDEQYFGPGTRLTVT.

This clone showed up just a few times. The chain combines TRBV11-3 with TRBJ2-3, with a tentative D call TRBD2 (6 bases). Germline V CDR1 and CDR2: SGHNT, YENEEA. Trimming removed 8 bases at V and 2 bases at J, with 14 bases between. The CDR3 has 14 residues. The CDR3: CASGVGGNTDTQYF. CDR3 sequence (DNA): TGTGCCAGCGGGGTTGGGGGGAACACAGATACGCAGTATTTT. The complete variable domain, with remaining parts taken from reference TRBV11-3 and TRBJ2-3, reads EAGVVQSPRYKIIEKKQPVAFWCNPISGHNTLYWYLQNLGQGPELLIRYENEEAVDDSQLPKDRFSAERLKGVDSTLKIQPAELGDSAVYLCASGVGGNTDTQYFGPGTRLTVL.

This chain joins TRBV7-2 and TRBJ2-1; TRBD2 agrees at 7 bases. Trimming took 0 bases from V and 6 from J; bases not matched to a gene: 2. Germline CDR1 reads SGHTA; CDR2 reads FQGNSA. The length of the CDR3 is 14 residues. The CDR3 sequence is CASSLAASGNEQFF. As DNA, the CDR3 is TGTGCCAGCAGCTTAGCGGCTAGCGGCAATGAGCAGTTCTTC.

The gene calls are TRBV11-2 and TRBJ1-1, with 8 bases that match TRBD1. The CDR3 totals 14 residues. V was clipped by 5 bases and J by 4 bases; unmatched bases: 6. The V gene's germline CDR1 is SGHAT and CDR2 FQNNGV. The CDR3 sequence is CASSQTGVSTEAFF. The CDR3 nucleotides read TGTGCCAGCAGCCAGACAGGGGTGAGCACTGAAGCTTTCTTT.

V and J are TRBV7-2 and TRBJ2-7; TRBD2 agrees at 8 bases. This CDR3 has 15 amino acids. Germline CDR1 reads SGHTA; CDR2 reads FQGNSA. The trim removed 2 bases at V and 3 bases at J, leaving 6 bases unmatched. This CDR3 is CASSLYERGLYEQYF. The CDR3 DNA sequence: TGTGCCAGCAGCTTATATGAGCGGGGGCTCTACGAGCAGTACTTC.

CDR3 nucleotide sequence: TGTGCCAGTAGTATGGACAGGGGTGTGAAGGGCTACACCTTC. Protein: CASSMDRGVKGYTF. This chain links TRBV19 with TRBJ1-2; 9 positions match TRBD1. This CDR3 is 14 amino acids long. V was clipped by 3 bases and J by 8 bases; unmatched bases: 7. CDR1 is LNHDA, CDR2 SQIVND, per germline (reference sequence).

The CDR3 bases are TGTGCCAGCAGTGTAGAGGACACATCCTACGAGCAGTACTTC. Its protein product is CASSVEDTSYEQYF. This chain joins TRBV2 and TRBJ2-7, with D possibly being TRBD1 (5 bases). V lost 4 bases to trimming and J lost 1 base, with 11 bases between them. The V gene's germline CDR1 is SNHLY and CDR2 FYNNEI. The CDR3 covers 14 residues.

This sequence joins TRBV7-9 and TRBJ1-6; 8 bases are a match to TRBD1. CDR1 and CDR2 from the germline V gene are SEHNR and FQNEAQ (reference sequence). The ends lost 0 bases at V and 6 bases at J; junction bases unmatched: 7. CDR3 length equals 17 residues. The DNA of the CDR3 is TGTGCCAGCAGCTTAGCGCTGGGGGACAGGAGTAATTCACCCCTCCACTTT. Its protein product is CASSLALGDRSNSPLHF.

This clone was seen a handful of times. The chain combines TRBV4-3 with TRBJ2-1, with 10 bases fitting TRBD1. V shed 3 bases and J 8 bases; nucleotides not matched to a gene: 10. CDR1 and CDR2 from the germline V gene are LGHNA and YSLEER. The CDR3 is made up of 16 amino acids. The CDR3 bases are TGCGCCAGCAGCCATCCCCCGGGACAGGGGACCGATGAGCAGTTCTTC. Encoded protein: CASSHPPGQGTDEQFF.

This chain links TRBV6-5 with TRBJ1-1, with D possibly matching TRBD1 (6 bases). The germline CDR1 and CDR2 sequences are MNHEY and SVGAGI. Deletions cut 9 bases from V and 4 bases from J, with 18 bases between. This CDR3 region has 14 residues. The CDR3 is CASAEGVVVTEAFF. The CDR3 DNA follows: TGTGCCAGTGCCGAGGGGGTGGTTGTCACTGAAGCTTTCTTT.